The 15 T cell receptor beta chains reported below all come from one sample, sequenced in a study of cytomegalovirus exposure and HLA in healthy donors. The primer mix had 60 Vbeta and 13 Jbeta primers. Profiled with immunoSEQ multiplex PCR; TCRdb holds only in-frame clones, not every one. Counted here are over 200,000 clones, around 89% occurring once; the ten biggest clones make up around 1%. The sequenced sample consisted of PBMCs. Every receptor here comes from a woman aged 18-29 years in good health and CMV-seronegative.

The genes are TRBV20-1 and TRBJ2-7; 7 bases agree with TRBD2. V was clipped by 6 bases and J by 3 bases; unmatched bases: 2. This CDR3 contains 11 residues. Germline V gene lookup returns CDR1 DFQATT and CDR2 SNEGSKA (reference sequence). CDR3 region: CSAGTNYEQYF. The CDR3 DNA sequence: TGCAGTGCCGGGACTAACTACGAGCAGTACTTC.

J is TRBJ2-4 and V is TRBV19, with 10 bases identical to TRBD1. The CDR3 has 14 amino acids. The junction had 6 bases not matched to a gene; V was cut back by 6 bases and J by 7 bases. CDR1 is LNHDA and CDR2 is SQIVND in the germline V gene (reference sequence). CDR3 in amino acids: CASRRQGAWNIQYF. DNA of the CDR3: TGTGCCAGTAGAAGACAGGGGGCGTGGAACATTCAGTACTTC.

V and J are TRBV21-1 and TRBJ2-3; no DNA check was done on the table's D call, TRBD1. TRBV21-1 is deemed a pseudogene. CDR3 length: 18 amino acids. The CDR3 sequence is CASSKASPGTGAPDTQYF. CDR3 DNA: TGTGCCAGCAGCAAAGCGAGCCCCGGGACAGGGGCCCCAGATACGCAGTATTTT.

The V gene is TRBV25-1, the J gene TRBJ1-2; weak D call: TRBD1 (6 bases). V lost 3 bases and J 3 bases, leaving 14 bases between the germline ends. Germline V CDR1 and CDR2: MGHDK, SYGVNS. The CDR3 is made up of 15 amino acids. CDR3 coding DNA: TGTGCCAGCAGTGAGAGAAACAGGGATTACTATGGCTACACCTTC. Amino acid sequence: CASSERNRDYYGYTF.

The rearrangement joins TRBV5-6 to TRBJ1-1, with D perhaps matching TRBD1 (6 bases). This CDR3 has 12 amino acids. Germline V gene sequence: CDR1 SGHDT, CDR2 YYEEEE. Trimming shortened V by 5 bases and J by 8 bases, and 13 bases separated the two germline ends. CDR3 amino acids: CASSSDRIEAFF. Written as DNA, the CDR3 is TGTGCCAGCAGTTCCGACAGGATAGAAGCTTTCTTT.

This chain uses TRBV7-9 with TRBJ2-1; a weak D match, TRBD1 (6 bases). Trimming left V 1 base short and J 14 bases short, with 21 bases between. Germline values: CDR1 SEHNR, CDR2 FQNEAQ (reference sequence). This CDR3 is built from 15 residues. CDR3 nucleotide sequence: TGTGCCAGCAGCTTAGATTCACGACAGGCGCGCCAAGAGTTCTTC. It specifies CASSLDSRQARQEFF. The full variable domain, its missing parts supplied by reference TRBV7-9 and TRBJ2-1, is DTGVSQNPRHKITKRGQNVTFRCDPISEHNRLYWYRQTLGQGPEFLTYFQNEAQLEKSRLLSDRFSAERPKGSFSTLEIQRTEQGDSAMYLCASSLDSRQARQEFFGPGTRLTVL.

The V call is TRBV2, the J call TRBJ2-5; unclear D gene. V was cut by 9 bases and J by 3 bases, with 17 bases left in between. The length of the CDR3 is 14 residues. Germline CDR1 and CDR2: SNHLY and FYNNEI. The CDR3 protein is CASTQQTTEETQYF. The CDR3 DNA reads as TGTGCCAGTACACAACAGACCACAGAAGAGACCCAGTACTTC. Using reference TRBV2 and TRBJ2-5 for the parts outside the CDR3, the full variable domain is EPEVTQTPSHQVTQMGQEVILRCVPISNHLYFYWYRQILGQKVEFLVSFYNNEISEKSEIFDDQFSVERPDGSNFTLKIRSTKLEDSAMYFCASTQQTTEETQYFGPGTRLLVL.

CDR3 DNA: TGTGCCAGCAGTGTACAATCTAACACTGAAGCTTTCTTT. It codes for CASSVQSNTEAFF. This chain joins TRBV2 and TRBJ1-1, with D unclear. CDR3 length: 13 residues. Germline CDR1 and CDR2: SNHLY and FYNNEI. Trimming removed 4 bases from V and 2 bases from J, with 8 bases in between.

This clone was observed a handful of times. J is TRBJ2-3 and V is TRBV6-1; 11 bases match TRBD2. Germline V gene data show CDR1 as MNHNS and CDR2 as SASEGT. The CDR3 extends over 15 amino acids. V was pared by 1 base and J by 4 bases, with 1 base of the junction left unmatched. CDR3 in DNA: TGTGCCAGCAGTGAAGAGACTAGCGGGGCAGATACGCAGTATTTT. It encodes CASSEETSGADTQYF.

The V call is TRBV19, the J call TRBJ2-7, with 7 bases identical to TRBD1. After removal of 4 bases from V and 4 bases from J, the junction contained 7 bases not matched to a gene. The CDR3 covers 14 residues. Germline lookup yields CDR1 LNHDA and CDR2 SQIVND (reference sequence). The CDR3 is CASSTGDSRYEQYF. CDR3 sequence (DNA): TGTGCCAGTAGTACCGGGGACAGCCGGTACGAGCAGTACTTC. Based on the CDR3 plus reference TRBV19 and TRBJ2-7, the full variable domain is DGGITQSPKYLFRKEGQNVTLSCEQNLNHDAMYWYRQDPGQGLRLIYYSQIVNDFQKGDIAEGYSVSREKKESFPLTVTSAQKNPTAFYLCASSTGDSRYEQYFGPGTRLTVT.

This clone has a handful of counts. V gene TRBV7-9 combines with J gene TRBJ1-3; D gene unclear. V gave up 5 bases and J gave up 0 bases, with 14 bases separating them. In germline, CDR1 is SEHNR, CDR2 FQNEAQ (reference sequence). The CDR3 spans 16 residues. CDR3: CASSPQLENSGNTIYF. The CDR3 nucleotides read TGTGCCAGCAGCCCACAGCTTGAGAACTCTGGAAACACCATATATTTT.

The CDR3 DNA reads TGTGCCAGTAGTATTCAGCGGGGGGGCCGAAGAAATGAGCAGTTCTTC. This gives the protein CASSIQRGGRRNEQFF. This chain uses TRBV19 with TRBJ2-1; 10 nucleotides agree with TRBD2. The CDR3 extends over 16 amino acids. With 3 bases clipped from V and 7 bases from J, the junction kept 9 bases outside the gene matches. Germline V gene lookup returns CDR1 LNHDA and CDR2 SQIVND (reference sequence).

The J gene is TRBJ1-2, the V gene TRBV19; D is uncertain. Looked up from germline, CDR1 is LNHDA and CDR2 is SQIVND (reference sequence). The CDR3 spans 16 residues. V was shortened by 6 bases and J by 2 bases, with 19 bases between the two germline ends. The CDR3 region is CASRPPSGISNYGYTF. Here the CDR3 DNA reads TGTGCCAGTAGACCCCCAAGCGGGATATCAAACTATGGCTACACCTTC. Using reference TRBV19 and TRBJ1-2 for the parts outside the CDR3, the full variable domain is DGGITQSPKYLFRKEGQNVTLSCEQNLNHDAMYWYRQDPGQGLRLIYYSQIVNDFQKGDIAEGYSVSREKKESFPLTVTSAQKNPTAFYLCASRPPSGISNYGYTFGSGTRLTVV.

The gene calls are TRBV6-6 and TRBJ2-3, with D uncertain. The germline CDR1 and CDR2 sequences are MNHNY and SVGAGI (reference sequence). This CDR3 region has 13 residues. Trimming pared 3 bases from V and 0 bases from J, leaving 4 bases between. The CDR3 coding sequence is TGTGCCAGCAGTTATTATAGCACAGATACGCAGTATTTT. This encodes CASSYYSTDTQYF.

The chain uses TRBV4-1 and TRBJ2-5, with TRBD2 as a possible D gene (7 bases). This CDR3 comprises 18 residues. Trimming left V 0 bases short and J 7 bases short, with 24 bases between. CDR1 is MGHRA, CDR2 YSYEKL, per germline. The chain's CDR3 is CASSQDTGTWAGAGTQYF. The DNA for the CDR3 is TGCGCCAGCAGCCAAGATACCGGAACGTGGGCGGGGGCAGGGACCCAGTACTTC.